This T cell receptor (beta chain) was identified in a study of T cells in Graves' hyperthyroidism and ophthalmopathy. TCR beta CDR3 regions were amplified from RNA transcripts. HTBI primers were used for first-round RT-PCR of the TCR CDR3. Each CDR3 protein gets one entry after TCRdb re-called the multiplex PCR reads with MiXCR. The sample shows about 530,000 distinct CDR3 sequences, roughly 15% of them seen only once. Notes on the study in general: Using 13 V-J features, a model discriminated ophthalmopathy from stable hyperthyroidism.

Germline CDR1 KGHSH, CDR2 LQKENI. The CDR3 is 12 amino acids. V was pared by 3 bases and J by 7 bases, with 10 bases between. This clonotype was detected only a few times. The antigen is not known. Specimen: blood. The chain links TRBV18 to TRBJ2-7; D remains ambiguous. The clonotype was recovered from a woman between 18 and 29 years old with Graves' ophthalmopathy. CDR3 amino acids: CASSPPLREQYF. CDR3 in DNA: TGTGCCAGCTCACCCCCTCTGAGAGAGCAGTACTTC.